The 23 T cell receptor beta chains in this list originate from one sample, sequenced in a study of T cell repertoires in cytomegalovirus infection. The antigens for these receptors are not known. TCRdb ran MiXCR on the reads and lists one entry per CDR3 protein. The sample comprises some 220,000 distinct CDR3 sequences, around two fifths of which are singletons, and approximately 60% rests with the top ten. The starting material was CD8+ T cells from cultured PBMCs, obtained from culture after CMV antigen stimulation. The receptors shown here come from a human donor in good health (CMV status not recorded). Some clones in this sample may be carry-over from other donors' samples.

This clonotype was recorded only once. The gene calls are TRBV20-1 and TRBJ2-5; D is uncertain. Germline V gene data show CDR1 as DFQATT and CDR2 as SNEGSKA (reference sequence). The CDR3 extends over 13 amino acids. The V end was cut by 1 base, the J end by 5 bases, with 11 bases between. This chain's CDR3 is CSARVRLTETQYF. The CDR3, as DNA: TGCAGTGCTAGAGTTAGGCTAACTGAGACCCAGTACTTC.

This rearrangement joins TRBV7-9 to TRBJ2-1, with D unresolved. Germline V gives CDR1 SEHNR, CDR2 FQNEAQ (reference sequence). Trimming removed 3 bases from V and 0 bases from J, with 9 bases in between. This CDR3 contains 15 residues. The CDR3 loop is CASSLIKSSYNEQFF. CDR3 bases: TGTGCCAGCAGCTTGATTAAGAGCTCCTACAATGAGCAGTTCTTC.

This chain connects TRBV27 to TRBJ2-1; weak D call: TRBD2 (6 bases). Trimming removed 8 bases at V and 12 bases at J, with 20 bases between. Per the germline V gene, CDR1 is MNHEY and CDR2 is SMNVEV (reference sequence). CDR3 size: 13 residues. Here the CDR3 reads CASGFGGGNVQFF. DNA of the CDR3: TGTGCCAGCGGATTCGGCGGAGGGAACGTGCAGTTCTTC.

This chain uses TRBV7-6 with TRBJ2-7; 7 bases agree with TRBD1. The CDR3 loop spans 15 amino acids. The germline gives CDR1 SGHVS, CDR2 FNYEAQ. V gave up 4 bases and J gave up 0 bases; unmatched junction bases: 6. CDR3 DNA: TGTGCCAGCAGCTCCCAGACAGGGAACTCCTACGAGCAGTACTTC. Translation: CASSSQTGNSYEQYF.

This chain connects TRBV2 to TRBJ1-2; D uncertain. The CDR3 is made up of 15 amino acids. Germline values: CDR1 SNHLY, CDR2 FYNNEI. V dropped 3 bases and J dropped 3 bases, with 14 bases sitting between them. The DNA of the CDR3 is TGTGCCAGCAGTGACCCGCGGACCCCGTACTATGGCTACACCTTC. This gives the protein CASSDPRTPYYGYTF.

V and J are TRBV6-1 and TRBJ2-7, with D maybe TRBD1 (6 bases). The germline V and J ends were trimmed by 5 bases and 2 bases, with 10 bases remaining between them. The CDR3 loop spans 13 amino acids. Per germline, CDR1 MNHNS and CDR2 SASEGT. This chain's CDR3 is CASSYPGAYEQYF. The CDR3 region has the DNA TGTGCCAGCAGTTACCCAGGGGCCTACGAGCAGTACTTC.

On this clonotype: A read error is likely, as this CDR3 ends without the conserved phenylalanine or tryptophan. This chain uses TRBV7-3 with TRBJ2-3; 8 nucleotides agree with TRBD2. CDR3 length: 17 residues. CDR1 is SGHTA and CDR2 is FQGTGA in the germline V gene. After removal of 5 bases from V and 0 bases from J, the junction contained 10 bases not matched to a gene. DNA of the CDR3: TGTGCCAGCAGCCTCCGGAAAGGACTAGCCAGCACAGATACGCAGTATCTT. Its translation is CASSLRKGLASTDTQYL.

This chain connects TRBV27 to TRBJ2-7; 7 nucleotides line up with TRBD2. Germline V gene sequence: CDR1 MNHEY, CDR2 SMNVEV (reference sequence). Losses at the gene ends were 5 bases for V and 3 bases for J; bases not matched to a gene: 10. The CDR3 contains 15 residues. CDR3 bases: TGTGCCAGCAGTGTGCTCCGGGACTACAACTACGAGCAGTACTTC. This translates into CASSVLRDYNYEQYF.

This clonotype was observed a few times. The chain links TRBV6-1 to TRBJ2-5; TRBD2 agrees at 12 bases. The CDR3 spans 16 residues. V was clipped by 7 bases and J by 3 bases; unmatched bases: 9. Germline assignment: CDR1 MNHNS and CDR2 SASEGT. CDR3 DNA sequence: TGTGCCAGCAATACGAGACGACTAGCGGGAGAAGAGACCCAGTACTTC. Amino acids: CASNTRRLAGEETQYF.

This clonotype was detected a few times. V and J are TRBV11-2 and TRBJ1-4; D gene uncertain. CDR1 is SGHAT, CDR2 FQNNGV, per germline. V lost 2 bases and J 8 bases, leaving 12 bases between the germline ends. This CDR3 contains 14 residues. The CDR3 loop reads CASSLLTGSEKLFF. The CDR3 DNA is TGTGCCAGCAGCTTATTAACCGGGAGCGAAAAACTGTTTTTT.

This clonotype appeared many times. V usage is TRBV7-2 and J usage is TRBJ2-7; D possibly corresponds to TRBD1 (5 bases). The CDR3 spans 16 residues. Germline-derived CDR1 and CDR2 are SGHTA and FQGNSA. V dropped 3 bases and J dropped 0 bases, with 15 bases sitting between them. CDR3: CASSLGHRYTSYEQYF. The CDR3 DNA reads TGTGCCAGCAGCTTGGGGCACAGGTATACCTCCTACGAGCAGTACTTC.

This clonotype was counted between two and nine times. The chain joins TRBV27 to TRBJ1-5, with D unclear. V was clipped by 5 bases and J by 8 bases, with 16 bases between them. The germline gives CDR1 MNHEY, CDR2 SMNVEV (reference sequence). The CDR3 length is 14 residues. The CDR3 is CASSRAGRREPQHF. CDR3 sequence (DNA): TGTGCCAGCAGTAGAGCGGGCAGGCGGGAGCCCCAGCATTTT.

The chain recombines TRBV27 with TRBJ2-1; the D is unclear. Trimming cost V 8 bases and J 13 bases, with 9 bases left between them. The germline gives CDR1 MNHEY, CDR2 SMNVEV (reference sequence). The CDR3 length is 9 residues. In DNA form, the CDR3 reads TGTGCCAGCGGCCCTCTCCAGTTCTTC. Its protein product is CASGPLQFF.

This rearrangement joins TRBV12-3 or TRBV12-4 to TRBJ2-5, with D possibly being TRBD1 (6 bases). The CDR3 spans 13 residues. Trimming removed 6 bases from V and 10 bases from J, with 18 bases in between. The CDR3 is CASSSGHPQDQYF. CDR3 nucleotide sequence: TGTGCCAGCAGCTCGGGACACCCCCAGGACCAGTACTTC.

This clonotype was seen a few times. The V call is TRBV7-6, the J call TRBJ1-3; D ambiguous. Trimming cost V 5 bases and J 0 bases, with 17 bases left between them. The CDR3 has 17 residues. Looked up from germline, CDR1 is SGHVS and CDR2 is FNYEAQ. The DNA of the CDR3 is TGTGCCAGCAGCAAGCGTGCAGGAACCTACTCTGGAAACACCATATATTTT. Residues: CASSKRAGTYSGNTIYF.

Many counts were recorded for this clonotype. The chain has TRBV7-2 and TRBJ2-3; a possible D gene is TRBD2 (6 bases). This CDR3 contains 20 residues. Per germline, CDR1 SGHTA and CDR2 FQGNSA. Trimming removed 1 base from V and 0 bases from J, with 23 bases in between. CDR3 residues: CASSLGVGTAFRTSTDTQYF. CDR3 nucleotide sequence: TGTGCCAGCAGCTTAGGTGTTGGGACTGCCTTCCGGACTAGCACAGATACGCAGTATTTT.

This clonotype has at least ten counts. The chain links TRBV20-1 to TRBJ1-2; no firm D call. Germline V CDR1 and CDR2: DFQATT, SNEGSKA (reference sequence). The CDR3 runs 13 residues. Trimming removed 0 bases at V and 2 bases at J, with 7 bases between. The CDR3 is CSAREELNYGYTF. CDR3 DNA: TGCAGTGCTAGAGAGGAGTTGAACTATGGCTACACCTTC.

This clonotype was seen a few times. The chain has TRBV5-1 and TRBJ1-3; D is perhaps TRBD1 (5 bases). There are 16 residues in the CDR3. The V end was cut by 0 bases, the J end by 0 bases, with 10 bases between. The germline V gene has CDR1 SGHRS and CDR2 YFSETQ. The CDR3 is CASSLASGNSGNTIYF. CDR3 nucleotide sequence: TGCGCCAGCAGCTTGGCTTCAGGGAACTCTGGAAACACCATATATTTT.

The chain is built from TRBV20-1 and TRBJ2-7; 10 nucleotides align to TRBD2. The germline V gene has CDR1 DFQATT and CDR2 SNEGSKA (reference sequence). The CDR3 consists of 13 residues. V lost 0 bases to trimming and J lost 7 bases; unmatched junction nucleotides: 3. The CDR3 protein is CSARELAGDEQYF. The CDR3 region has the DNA TGCAGTGCTAGAGAGCTAGCGGGGGATGAGCAGTACTTC.

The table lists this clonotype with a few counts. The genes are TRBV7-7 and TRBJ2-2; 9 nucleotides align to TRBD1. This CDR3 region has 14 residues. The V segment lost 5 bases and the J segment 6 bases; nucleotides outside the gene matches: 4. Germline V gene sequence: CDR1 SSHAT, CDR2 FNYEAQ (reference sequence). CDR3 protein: CASSAQGAAGELFF. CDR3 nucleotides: TGTGCCAGCAGCGCACAGGGGGCTGCCGGGGAGCTGTTTTTT.

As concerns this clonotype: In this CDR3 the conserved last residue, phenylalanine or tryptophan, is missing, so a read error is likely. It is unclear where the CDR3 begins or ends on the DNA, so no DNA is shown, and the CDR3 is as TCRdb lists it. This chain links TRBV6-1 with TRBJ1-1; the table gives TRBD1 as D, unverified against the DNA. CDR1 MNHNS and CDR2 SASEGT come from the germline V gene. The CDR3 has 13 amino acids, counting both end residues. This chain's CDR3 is CARRLTGKTEDFC.

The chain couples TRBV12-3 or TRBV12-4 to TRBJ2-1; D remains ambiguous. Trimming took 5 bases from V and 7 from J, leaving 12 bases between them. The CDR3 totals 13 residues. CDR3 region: CASSPPPENEQFF. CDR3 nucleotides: TGTGCCAGCAGTCCCCCCCCTGAGAATGAGCAGTTCTTC.

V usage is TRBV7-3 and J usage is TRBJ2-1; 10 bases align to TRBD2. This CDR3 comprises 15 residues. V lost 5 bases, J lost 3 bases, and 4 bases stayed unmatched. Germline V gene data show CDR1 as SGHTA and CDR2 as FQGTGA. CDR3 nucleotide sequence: TGTGCCAGCAGCCAGACTAGCGGGTTCTACAATGAGCAGTTCTTC. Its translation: CASSQTSGFYNEQFF.